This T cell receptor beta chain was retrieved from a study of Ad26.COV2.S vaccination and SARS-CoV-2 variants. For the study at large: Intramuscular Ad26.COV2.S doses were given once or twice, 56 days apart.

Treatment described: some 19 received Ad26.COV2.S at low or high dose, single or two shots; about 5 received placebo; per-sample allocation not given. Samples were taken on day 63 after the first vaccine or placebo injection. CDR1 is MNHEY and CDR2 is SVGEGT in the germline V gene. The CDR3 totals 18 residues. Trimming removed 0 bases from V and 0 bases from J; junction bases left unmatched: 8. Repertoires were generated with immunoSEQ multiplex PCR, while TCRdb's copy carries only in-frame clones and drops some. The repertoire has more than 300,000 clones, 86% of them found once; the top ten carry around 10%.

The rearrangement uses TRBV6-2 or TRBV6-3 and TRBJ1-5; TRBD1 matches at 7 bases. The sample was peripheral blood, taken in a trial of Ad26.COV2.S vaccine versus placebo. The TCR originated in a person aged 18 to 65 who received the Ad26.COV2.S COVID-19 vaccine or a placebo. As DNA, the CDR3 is TGTGCCAGCAGTTACTCACGGGACAGTCGATATAGCAATCAGCCCCAGCATTTT. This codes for CASSYSRDSRYSNQPQHF.